This T cell receptor beta chain came from a study of PD-L1 blockade in urothelial cancer. Study-level results: Having blood TCR clonality under the median before treatment predicted better survival.

The table came from immunoSEQ multiplex PCR; TCRdb's copy has only in-frame clones and leaves some out. The sample consists of about 57,000 clones, about 86% of them appearing once. Germline-derived CDR1 and CDR2 are PRHDT and FYEKMQ (reference sequence). The trim removed 5 bases at V and 6 bases at J, leaving 13 bases unmatched. This CDR3 contains 16 residues. Comments on this clone: As yet, its antigen is unknown.

This material consisted of PBMCs, taken around atezolizumab (anti-PD-L1) treatment. The TCR was taken from a man aged 45-65 years with urothelial cancer. This rearrangement joins TRBV13 to TRBJ1-2; the match to TRBD1 covers 9 bases. CDR3 amino acids: CASSLLQGAPVHGYTF. The CDR3 DNA sequence: TGTGCCAGCAGCCTACTACAGGGGGCGCCTGTCCATGGCTACACCTTC.